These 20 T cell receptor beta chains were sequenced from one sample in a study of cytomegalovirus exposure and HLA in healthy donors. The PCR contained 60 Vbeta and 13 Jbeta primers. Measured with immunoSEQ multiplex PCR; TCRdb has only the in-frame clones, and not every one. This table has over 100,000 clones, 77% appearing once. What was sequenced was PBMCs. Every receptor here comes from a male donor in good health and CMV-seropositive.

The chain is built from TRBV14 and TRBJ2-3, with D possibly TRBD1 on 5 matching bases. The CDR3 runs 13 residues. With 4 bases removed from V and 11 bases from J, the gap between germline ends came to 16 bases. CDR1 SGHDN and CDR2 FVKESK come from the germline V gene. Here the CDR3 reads CASSRGRQMRQYF. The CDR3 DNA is TGTGCCAGCAGCCGCGGACGACAGATGAGGCAGTATTTT.

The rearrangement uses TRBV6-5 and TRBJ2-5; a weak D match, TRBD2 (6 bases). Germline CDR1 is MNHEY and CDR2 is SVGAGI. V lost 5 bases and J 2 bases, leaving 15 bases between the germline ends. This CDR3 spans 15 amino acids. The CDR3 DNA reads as TGTGCCAGCAGTCCCACCCGGGACTCTCAAGAGACCCAGTACTTC. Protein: CASSPTRDSQETQYF.

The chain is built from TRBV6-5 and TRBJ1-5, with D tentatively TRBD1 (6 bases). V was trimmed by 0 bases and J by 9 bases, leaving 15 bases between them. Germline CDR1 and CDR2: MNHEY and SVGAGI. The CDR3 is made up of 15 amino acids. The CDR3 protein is CASSYSRDIGTPQHF. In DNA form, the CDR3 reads TGTGCCAGCAGTTACTCGAGGGACATAGGGACGCCCCAGCATTTT.

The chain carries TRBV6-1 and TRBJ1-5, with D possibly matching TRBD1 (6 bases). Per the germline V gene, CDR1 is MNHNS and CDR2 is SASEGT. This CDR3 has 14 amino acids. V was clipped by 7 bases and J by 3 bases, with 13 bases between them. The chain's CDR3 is CASTGRGYNQPQHF. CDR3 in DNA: TGTGCCAGCACGGGCAGGGGTTACAATCAGCCCCAGCATTTT.

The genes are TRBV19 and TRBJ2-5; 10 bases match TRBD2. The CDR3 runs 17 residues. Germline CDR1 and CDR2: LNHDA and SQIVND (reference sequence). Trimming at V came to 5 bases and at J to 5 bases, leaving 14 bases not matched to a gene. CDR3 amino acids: CASSGVWIAGGFETQYF. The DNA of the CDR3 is TGTGCCAGTAGTGGGGTTTGGATAGCGGGGGGATTTGAGACCCAGTACTTC.

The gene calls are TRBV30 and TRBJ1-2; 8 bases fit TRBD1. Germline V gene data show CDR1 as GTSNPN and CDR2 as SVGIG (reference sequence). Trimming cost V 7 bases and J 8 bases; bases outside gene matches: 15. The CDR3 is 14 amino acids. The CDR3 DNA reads TGTGCCTTTCAAGGACAGGGCCTTTCCAGGGGCTACACCTTC. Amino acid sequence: CAFQGQGLSRGYTF.

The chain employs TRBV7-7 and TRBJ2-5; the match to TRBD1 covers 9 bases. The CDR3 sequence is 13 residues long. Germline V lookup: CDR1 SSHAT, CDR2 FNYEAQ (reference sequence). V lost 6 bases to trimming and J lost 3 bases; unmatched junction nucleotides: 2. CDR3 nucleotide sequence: TGTGCCAGCAGTTGGGACAGGGAAGAGACCCAGTACTTC. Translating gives CASSWDREETQYF.

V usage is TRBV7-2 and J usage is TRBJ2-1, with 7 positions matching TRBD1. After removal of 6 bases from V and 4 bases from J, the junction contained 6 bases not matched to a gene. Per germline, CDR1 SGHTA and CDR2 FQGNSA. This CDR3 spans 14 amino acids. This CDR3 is CASRGPGQYNEQFF. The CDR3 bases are TGTGCCAGCAGGGGCCCGGGACAGTACAATGAGCAGTTCTTC.

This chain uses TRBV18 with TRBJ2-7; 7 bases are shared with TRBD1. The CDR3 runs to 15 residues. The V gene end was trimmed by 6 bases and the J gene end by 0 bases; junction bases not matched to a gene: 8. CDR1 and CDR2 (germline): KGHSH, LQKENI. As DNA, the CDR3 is TGTGCCAGCTCGCAAGACAGGGACCGCTCCTACGAGCAGTACTTC. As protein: CASSQDRDRSYEQYF.

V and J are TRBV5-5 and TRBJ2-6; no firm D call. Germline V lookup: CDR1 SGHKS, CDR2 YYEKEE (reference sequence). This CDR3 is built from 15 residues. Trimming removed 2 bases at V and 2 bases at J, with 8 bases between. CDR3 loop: CASSFSGPGANVLTF. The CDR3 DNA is TGTGCCAGCAGCTTCTCAGGTCCTGGGGCCAACGTCCTGACTTTC. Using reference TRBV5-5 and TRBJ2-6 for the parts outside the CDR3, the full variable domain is DAGVTQSPTHLIKTRGQQVTLRCSPISGHKSVSWYQQVLGQGPQFIFQYYEKEERGRGNFPDRFSARQFPNYSSELNVNALLLGDSALYLCASSFSGPGANVLTFGAGSRLTVL.

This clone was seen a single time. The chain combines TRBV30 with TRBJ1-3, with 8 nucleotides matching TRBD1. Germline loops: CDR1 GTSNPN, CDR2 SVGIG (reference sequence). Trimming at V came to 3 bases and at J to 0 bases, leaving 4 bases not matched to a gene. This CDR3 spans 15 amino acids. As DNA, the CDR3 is TGTGCCTGGAGCACAGGGGGAGGCTCTGGAAACACCATATATTTT. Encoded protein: CAWSTGGGSGNTIYF.

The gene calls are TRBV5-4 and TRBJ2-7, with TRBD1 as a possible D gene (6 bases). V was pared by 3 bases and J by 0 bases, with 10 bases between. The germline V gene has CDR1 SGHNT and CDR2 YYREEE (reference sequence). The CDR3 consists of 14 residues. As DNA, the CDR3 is TGTGCCAGCAGCTCCCCGGACAGCTCCTACGAGCAGTACTTC. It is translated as CASSSPDSSYEQYF.

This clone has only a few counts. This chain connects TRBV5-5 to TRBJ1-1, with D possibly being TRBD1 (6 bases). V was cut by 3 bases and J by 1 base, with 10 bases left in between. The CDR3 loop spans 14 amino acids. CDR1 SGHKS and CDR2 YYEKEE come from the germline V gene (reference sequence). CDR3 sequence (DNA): TGTGCCAGCAGCTGGGACATACAGAACACTGAAGCTTTCTTT. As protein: CASSWDIQNTEAFF. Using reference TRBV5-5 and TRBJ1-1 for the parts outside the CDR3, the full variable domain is DAGVTQSPTHLIKTRGQQVTLRCSPISGHKSVSWYQQVLGQGPQFIFQYYEKEERGRGNFPDRFSARQFPNYSSELNVNALLLGDSALYLCASSWDIQNTEAFFGQGTRLTVV.

The CDR3 sequence: CASVQGTSSYEQYF. The CDR3 DNA is TGTGCCAGCGTACAGGGGACGAGCTCCTACGAGCAGTACTTC. V gene TRBV6-6 combines with J gene TRBJ2-7; 7 bases map to TRBD1. This CDR3 comprises 14 residues. Germline V lookup: CDR1 MNHNY, CDR2 SVGAGI (reference sequence). The V and J ends lost 8 bases and 0 bases, in that order; junction bases with no gene match: 7.

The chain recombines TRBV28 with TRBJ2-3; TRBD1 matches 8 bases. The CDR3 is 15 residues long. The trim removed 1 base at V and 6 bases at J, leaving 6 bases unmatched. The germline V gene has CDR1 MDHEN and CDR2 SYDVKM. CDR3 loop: CASSLSGGLGDTQYF. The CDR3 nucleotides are TGTGCCAGCAGTTTATCAGGGGGCCTAGGGGATACGCAGTATTTT. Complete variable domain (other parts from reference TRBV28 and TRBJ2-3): DVKVTQSSRYLVKRTGEKVFLECVQDMDHENMFWYRQDPGLGLRLIYFSYDVKMKEKGDIPEGYSVSREKKERFSLILESASTNQTSMYLCASSLSGGLGDTQYFGPGTRLTVL.

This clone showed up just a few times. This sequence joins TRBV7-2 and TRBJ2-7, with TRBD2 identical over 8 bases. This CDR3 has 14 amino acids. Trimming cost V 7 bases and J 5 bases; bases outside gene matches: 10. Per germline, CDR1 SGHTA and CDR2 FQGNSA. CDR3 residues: CASTQTGTRNEQYF. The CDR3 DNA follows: TGTGCCAGCACCCAAACGGGGACTAGAAACGAGCAGTACTTC.

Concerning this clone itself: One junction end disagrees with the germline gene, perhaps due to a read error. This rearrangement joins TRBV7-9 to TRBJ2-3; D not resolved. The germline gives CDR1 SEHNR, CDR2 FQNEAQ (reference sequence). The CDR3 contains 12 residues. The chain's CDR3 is CSSSLRTDTQYF. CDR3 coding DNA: TGTTCCAGCAGCCTTCGGACAGATACGCAGTATTTT.

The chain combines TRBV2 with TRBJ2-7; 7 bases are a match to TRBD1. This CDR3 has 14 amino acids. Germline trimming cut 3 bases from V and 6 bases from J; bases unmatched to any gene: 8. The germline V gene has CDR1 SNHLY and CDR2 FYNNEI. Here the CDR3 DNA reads TGTGCCAGCAGTGAGTGGGACAGACAACTCGAGCAGTACTTC. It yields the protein CASSEWDRQLEQYF.

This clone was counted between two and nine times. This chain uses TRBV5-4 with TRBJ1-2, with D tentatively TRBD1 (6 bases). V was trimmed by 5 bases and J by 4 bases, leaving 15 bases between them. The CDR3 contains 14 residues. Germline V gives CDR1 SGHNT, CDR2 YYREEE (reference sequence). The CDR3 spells CASSGSGHLYGYTF. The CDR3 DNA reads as TGTGCCAGCAGTGGGTCGGGACACCTCTATGGCTACACCTTC.

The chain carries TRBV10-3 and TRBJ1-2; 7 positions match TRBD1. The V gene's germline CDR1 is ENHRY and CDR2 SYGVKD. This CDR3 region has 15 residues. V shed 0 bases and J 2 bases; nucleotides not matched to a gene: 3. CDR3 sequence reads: CAISESVRGNYGYTF. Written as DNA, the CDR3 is TGTGCCATCAGTGAGTCGGTCAGGGGGAACTATGGCTACACCTTC.